The 9 T cell receptor beta chains below were found in one sample sequenced in a study of PD-1 blockade in classical Hodgkin lymphoma. Profiling relied on immunoSEQ multiplex PCR, and the TCRdb table lists in-frame clones only, not all of them. The sample consists of 90,000 or so clones, 78% of them appearing once. The time point here: cycle 4 day 1 (C4D1), after more than five weeks of nivolumab. All trial patients relapsed after autologous stem cell transplantation. The sequenced sample was peripheral blood mononuclear cells (PBMCs), obtained before the fourth cycle of nivolumab. The receptors were gathered from a human donor with classical Hodgkin lymphoma.

A single count supports this clone. The V and J genes are TRBV28 and TRBJ2-7, with D possibly matching TRBD1 (5 bases). V was cut by 3 bases and J by 5 bases, with 17 bases left in between. Germline loops: CDR1 MDHEN, CDR2 SYDVKM. This CDR3 contains 15 residues. The CDR3: CASSFPPVGLHEQYF. The CDR3 DNA is TGTGCCAGCAGTTTTCCGCCCGTGGGGCTCCACGAGCAGTACTTC.

V gene TRBV7-6 combines with J gene TRBJ2-7; perhaps TRBD2 as D (6 bases). CDR1 and CDR2 (germline): SGHVS, FNYEAQ. This CDR3 has 20 amino acids. Trimming pared 1 base from V and 4 bases from J, leaving 29 bases between. For the CDR3, the DNA is TGTGCCAGCAGCTTAGGGGCGGTTACTGTTTGGCGGGACCGGTTTTACGAGCAGTACTTC. Translated: CASSLGAVTVWRDRFYEQYF.

V gene TRBV7-9 combines with J gene TRBJ1-2; a possible D gene is TRBD1 (5 bases). The CDR3 is 14 residues long. Trimming shortened V by 3 bases and J by 5 bases, and 13 bases separated the two germline ends. Germline V gene data show CDR1 as SEHNR and CDR2 as FQNEAQ (reference sequence). CDR3 protein: CASSFTGWGYGYTF. The CDR3 nucleotides read TGTGCCAGCAGCTTCACAGGTTGGGGGTATGGCTACACCTTC.

The V call is TRBV6-5, the J call TRBJ1-3; the match to TRBD1 covers 7 bases. V shed 5 bases, J shed 2 bases, and the junction held 3 bases outside the gene matches. The length of the CDR3 is 14 residues. Per germline, CDR1 MNHEY and CDR2 SVGAGI. The CDR3 region is CASSKGAAGNTIYF. CDR3 sequence (DNA): TGTGCCAGCAGTAAGGGGGCAGCTGGAAACACCATATATTTT.

The chain joins TRBV7-3 to TRBJ2-2; 7 bases are a match to TRBD2. V dropped 4 bases and J dropped 7; count of bases not matched to a gene: 9. The CDR3 is 15 amino acids. Per the germline V gene, CDR1 is SGHTA and CDR2 is FQGTGA. CDR3 amino acids: CASSSPGGGYGELFF. The CDR3 nucleotides are TGTGCCAGCAGCTCCCCCGGCGGGGGTTACGGGGAGCTGTTTTTT.

The CDR3 nucleotides read TGTGCCAGCAGCGTTAATACTAGCGGGAGGAACAATGAGCAGTTCTTC. Its protein product is CASSVNTSGRNNEQFF. The chain is built from TRBV9 and TRBJ2-1, with TRBD2 matching over 12 bases. The germline V gene has CDR1 SGDLS and CDR2 YYNGEE. This CDR3 is built from 16 residues. The trim removed 2 bases at V and 5 bases at J, leaving 5 bases unmatched.

The chain employs TRBV7-9 and TRBJ2-3; no definite D call. Germline V gene sequence: CDR1 SEHNR, CDR2 FQNEAQ (reference sequence). Trimming shortened V by 5 bases and J by 6 bases, and 18 bases separated the two germline ends. The CDR3 has 15 residues. The CDR3 here is CASSTSRSREDTQYF. CDR3 nucleotide sequence: TGTGCCAGCAGCACCTCCCGGAGCCGTGAGGATACGCAGTATTTT.

V gene TRBV28 combines with J gene TRBJ2-3; 7 nucleotides line up with TRBD2. From germline, CDR1 is MDHEN and CDR2 SYDVKM. V was pared by 6 bases and J by 2 bases, with 5 bases of the junction left unmatched. CDR3 length equals 14 residues. The chain's CDR3 is CASRLTSPTDTQYF. CDR3 coding DNA: TGTGCCAGCAGATTGACTAGCCCCACAGATACGCAGTATTTT.

The chain is built from TRBV9 and TRBJ2-2, with 7 bases lining up with TRBD1. The germline V gene encodes CDR1 SGDLS and CDR2 YYNGEE. This CDR3 is built from 16 residues. J lost 4 bases, V lost 2 bases, and 8 bases had no gene match. The CDR3 nucleotides are TGTGCCAGCAGCGTTACCGACAGGGTGGTCACCGGGGAGCTGTTTTTT. Protein product: CASSVTDRVVTGELFF.